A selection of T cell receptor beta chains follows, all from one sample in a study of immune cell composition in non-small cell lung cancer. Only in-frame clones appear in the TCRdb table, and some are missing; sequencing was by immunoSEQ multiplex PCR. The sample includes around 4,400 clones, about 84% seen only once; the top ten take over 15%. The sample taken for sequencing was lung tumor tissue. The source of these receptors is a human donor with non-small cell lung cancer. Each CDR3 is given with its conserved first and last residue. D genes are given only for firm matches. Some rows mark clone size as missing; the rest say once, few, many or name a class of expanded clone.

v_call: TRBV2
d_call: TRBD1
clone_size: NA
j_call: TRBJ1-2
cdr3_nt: TGTGCCAGCAGAGCCGGGACAGGGGTTGTCACCTATGGCTACACCTTC
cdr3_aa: CASRAGTGVVTYGYTF

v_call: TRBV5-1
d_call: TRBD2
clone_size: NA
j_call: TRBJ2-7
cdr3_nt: TGCGCCAGCAGCCCGGGGGGGGTAGTTCGGGGCGAGCAGTACTTC
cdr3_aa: CASSPGGVVRGEQYF

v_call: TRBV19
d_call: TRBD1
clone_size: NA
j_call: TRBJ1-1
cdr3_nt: TGTGCCAGTAGCAGGACAGGTCAGAACACTGAAGCTTTCTTT
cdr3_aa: CASSRTGQNTEAFF

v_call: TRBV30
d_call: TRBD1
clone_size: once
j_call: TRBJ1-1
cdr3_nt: TGTGCCTGGGGGACAGGTTGGGAAGCTTTCTTT
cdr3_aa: CAWGTGWEAFF

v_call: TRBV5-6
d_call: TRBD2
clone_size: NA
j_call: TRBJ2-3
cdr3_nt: TGTGCCAGCAGCTTGGGCCCAGCGGGGACAGATACGCAGTATTTT
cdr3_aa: CASSLGPAGTDTQYF

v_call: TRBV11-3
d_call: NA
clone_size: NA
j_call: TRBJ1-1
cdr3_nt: TGTGCCAGCAGCTCCCGGACAGAACGAAACACTGAAGCTTTCTTT
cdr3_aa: CASSSRTERNTEAFF

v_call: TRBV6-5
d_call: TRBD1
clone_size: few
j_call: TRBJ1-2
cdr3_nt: TGTGCCAGCGGACAGGGGTTCGACTATGGCTACACCTTC
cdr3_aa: CASGQGFDYGYTF

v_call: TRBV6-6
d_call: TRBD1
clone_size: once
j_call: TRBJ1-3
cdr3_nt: TGTGCCAGCAGTTACGGGGGACAGTCCGGAAACACCATATATTTT
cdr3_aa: CASSYGGQSGNTIYF

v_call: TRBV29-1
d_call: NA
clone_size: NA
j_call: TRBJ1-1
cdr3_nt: TGCAGCGTATTTATGGGCGTAATGAACACTGAAGCTTTCTTT
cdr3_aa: CSVFMGVMNTEAFF

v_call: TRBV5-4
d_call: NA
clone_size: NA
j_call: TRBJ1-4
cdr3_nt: TGTGCCAGCAGCCTCATAGGAGGGGGGGGCGTTGAAAAACTGTTTTTT
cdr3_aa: CASSLIGGGGVEKLFF

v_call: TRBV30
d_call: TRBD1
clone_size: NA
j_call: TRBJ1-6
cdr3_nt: TGTGCCTGGAGGGGGACAGGTTTGGTTGGGTCACCCCTCCACTTT
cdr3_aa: CAWRGTGLVGSPLHF

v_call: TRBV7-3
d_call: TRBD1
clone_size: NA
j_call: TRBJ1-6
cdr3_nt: TGTGCCAGCAGCCTTACAGGGGGCGGGTCACCCCTCCACTTT
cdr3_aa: CASSLTGGGSPLHF

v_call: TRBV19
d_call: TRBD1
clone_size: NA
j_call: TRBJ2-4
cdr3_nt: TGTGCCAGTAGTACCCAGGGGGTGGCAGTAGAAAACATTCAGTACTTC
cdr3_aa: CASSTQGVAVENIQYF

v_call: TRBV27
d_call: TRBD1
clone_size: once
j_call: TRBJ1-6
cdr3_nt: TGTGCCAGCGACCTGGGGACAGGACCTAATTCACCCCTCCACTTT
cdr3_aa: CASDLGTGPNSPLHF

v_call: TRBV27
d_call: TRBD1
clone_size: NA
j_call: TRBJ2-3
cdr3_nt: TGTGCCAGCAGTTTAAGGGGGCTAGCCCTCACAGATACGCAGTATTTT
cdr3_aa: CASSLRGLALTDTQYF

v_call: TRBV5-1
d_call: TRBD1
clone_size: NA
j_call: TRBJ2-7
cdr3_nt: TGCGCCAGCAGCCTCCGGACAGGGGGGTCTTTCTACGAGCAGTACTTC
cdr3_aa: CASSLRTGGSFYEQYF

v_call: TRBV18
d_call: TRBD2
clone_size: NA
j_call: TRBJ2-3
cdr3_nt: TGTGCCAGCTCACCAACGGGAGGTAGCGGGGGCTCTAGCACAGATACGCAGTATTTT
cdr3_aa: CASSPTGGSGGSSTDTQYF

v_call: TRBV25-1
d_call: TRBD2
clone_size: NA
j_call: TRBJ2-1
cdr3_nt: TGTGCCAGCAGTGAACTAGCGGGGGGCTACAATGAGCAGTTCTTC
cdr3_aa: CASSELAGGYNEQFF

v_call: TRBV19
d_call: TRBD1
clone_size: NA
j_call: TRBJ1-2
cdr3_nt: TGTGCCAGTAGTATAGGGGGGACAGGGATTTCGTCAGCTCTTCGTTTCTTC
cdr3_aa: CASSIGGTGISSALRFF

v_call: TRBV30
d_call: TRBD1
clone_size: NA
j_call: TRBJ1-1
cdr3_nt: TGTGCCTGGAGTGTACTACAGGGGGATACTGAAGCTTTCTTT
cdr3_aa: CAWSVLQGDTEAFF

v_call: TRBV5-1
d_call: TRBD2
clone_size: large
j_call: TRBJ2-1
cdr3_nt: TGCGCCAGCAGCTTGGTAGCGGGGGGGAACAATGAGCAGTTCTTC
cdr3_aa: CASSLVAGGNNEQFF

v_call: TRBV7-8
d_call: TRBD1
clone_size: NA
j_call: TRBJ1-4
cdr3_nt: TGTGCCAGCAGCTTAAAAACCGGGACAGTCCCTGAAAAACTGTTTTTT
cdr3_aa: CASSLKTGTVPEKLFF